This record covers a single TCR beta chain. Its antigen is still unknown. Researchers reported that TCR beta cDNA libraries carried unique molecular identifiers. Each batch of about 0.95 to 10 million T cells produced hundreds of thousands of cDNA molecules. TCRdb itself ran the PCR reads through MiXCR, one entry per CDR3 protein. The sample has roughly 670,000 distinct CDR3 sequences, around 64% seen once; the top ten hold approximately 11%. These data originate in a study of post-analysis software for immune sequencing data. Study summary: As for disease course, relapsing-remitting, secondary progressive and progressive-relapsing multiple sclerosis were all included.

Regarding the study as a whole: Relative to controls, patients with multiple sclerosis showed significantly lower normalized Chao1 diversity.

The TCR was taken from a girl aged 2 to 10 with multiple sclerosis. Source material: blood.

The CDR3 is CASSSPGRGSQETQYF. For the CDR3, the DNA is TGTGCCAGCAGTTCCCCTGGGCGGGGGTCACAAGAGACCCAGTACTTC. V usage is TRBV28 and J usage is TRBJ2-5, with 7 bases lining up with TRBD2. The trim removed 4 bases at V and 2 bases at J, leaving 10 bases unmatched. The CDR3 loop spans 16 amino acids. Germline V gene sequence: CDR1 MDHEN, CDR2 SYDVKM.